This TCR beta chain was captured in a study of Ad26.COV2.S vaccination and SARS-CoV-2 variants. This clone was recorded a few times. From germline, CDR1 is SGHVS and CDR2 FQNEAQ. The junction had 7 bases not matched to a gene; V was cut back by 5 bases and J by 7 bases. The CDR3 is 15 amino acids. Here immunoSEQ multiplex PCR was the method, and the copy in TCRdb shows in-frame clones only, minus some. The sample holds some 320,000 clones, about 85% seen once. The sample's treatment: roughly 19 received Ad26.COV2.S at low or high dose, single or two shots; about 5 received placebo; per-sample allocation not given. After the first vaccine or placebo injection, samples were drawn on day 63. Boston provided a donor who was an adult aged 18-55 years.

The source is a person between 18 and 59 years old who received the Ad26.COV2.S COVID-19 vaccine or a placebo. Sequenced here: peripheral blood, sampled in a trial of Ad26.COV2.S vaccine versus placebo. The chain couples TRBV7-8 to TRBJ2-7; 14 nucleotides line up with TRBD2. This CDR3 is CASSPPTSGGVEQYF. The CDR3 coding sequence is TGTGCCAGCAGCCCACCGACTAGCGGGGGGGTAGAGCAGTACTTC.